This T cell receptor (beta chain) was found in a study of blood T cell repertoires in COVID-19. This CDR3 has 13 amino acids. The V end was cut by 7 bases, the J end by 0 bases, with 9 bases between. TCRdb's table, derived via immunoSEQ multiplex PCR, lists solely in-frame clones and lacks some. The profile shows about 63,000 clones, roughly four fifths of them singletons. J is TRBJ1-2 and V is TRBV12-3 or TRBV12-4; D is uncertain. The TCR originated in a human donor in a cohort sampled during active COVID-19. Sequenced: peripheral blood. The CDR3 reads CASTVNTNYGYTF. Written as DNA, the CDR3 is TGTGCCAGCACCGTAAACACTAACTATGGCTACACCTTC.